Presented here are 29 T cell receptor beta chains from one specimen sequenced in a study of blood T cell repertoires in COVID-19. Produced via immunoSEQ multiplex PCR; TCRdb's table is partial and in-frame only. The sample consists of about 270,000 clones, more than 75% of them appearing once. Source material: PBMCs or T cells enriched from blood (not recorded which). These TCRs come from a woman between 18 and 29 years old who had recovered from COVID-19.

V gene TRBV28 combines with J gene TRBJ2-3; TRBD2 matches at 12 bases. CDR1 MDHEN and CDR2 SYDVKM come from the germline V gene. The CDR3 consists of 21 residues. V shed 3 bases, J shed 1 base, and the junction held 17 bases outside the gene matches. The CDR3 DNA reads TGTGCCAGCAGTTTTTATTCCGTACTAGCGGGGGGTCGAGTACGCACAGATACGCAGTATTTT. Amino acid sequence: CASSFYSVLAGGRVRTDTQYF.

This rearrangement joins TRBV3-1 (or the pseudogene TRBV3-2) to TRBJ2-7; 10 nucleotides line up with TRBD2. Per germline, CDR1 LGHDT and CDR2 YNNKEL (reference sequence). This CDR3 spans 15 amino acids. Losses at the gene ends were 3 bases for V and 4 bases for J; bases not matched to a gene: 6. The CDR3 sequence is CASSQSSSGSYEQYF. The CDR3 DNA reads TGTGCCAGCAGCCAGTCCTCTAGCGGGAGTTACGAGCAGTACTTC.

The CDR3 DNA is TGTGCCAGCAGTTACAGGGGAATCTCCTACGAGCAGTACTTC. It specifies CASSYRGISYEQYF. The chain couples TRBV6-6 to TRBJ2-7; TRBD1 is a possible D gene (5 bases). The CDR3 is 14 residues long. The germline V gene has CDR1 MNHNY and CDR2 SVGAGI (reference sequence). V was shortened by 2 bases and J by 0 bases, with 8 bases between the two germline ends.

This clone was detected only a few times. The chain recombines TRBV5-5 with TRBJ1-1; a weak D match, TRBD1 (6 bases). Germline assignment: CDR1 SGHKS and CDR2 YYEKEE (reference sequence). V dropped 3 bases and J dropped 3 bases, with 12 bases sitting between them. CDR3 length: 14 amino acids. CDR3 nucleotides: TGTGCCAGCAGCTATAGGGGGGGCTACACTGAAGCTTTCTTT. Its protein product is CASSYRGGYTEAFF.

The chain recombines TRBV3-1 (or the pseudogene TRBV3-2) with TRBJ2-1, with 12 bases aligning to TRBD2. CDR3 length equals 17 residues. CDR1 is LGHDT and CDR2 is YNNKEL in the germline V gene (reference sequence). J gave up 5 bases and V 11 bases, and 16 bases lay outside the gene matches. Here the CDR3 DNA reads TGTGCCCGGGGGAGGGGCATACTAGCGGGAGGTAACAATGAGCAGTTCTTC. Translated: CARGRGILAGGNNEQFF.

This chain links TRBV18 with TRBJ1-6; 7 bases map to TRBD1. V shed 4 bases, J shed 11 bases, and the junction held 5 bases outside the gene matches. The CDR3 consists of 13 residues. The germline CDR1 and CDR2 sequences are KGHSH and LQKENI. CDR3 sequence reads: CASSRQTGPPLHF. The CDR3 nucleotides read TGTGCCAGCTCACGACAGACAGGGCCACCCCTCCACTTT.

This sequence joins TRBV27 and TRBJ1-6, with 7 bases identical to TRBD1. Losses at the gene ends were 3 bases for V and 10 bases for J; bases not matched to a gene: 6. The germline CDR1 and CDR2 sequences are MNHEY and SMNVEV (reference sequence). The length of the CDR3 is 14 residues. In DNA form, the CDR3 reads TGTGCCAGCAGTTTCGAGGGGGCGGAATCACCCCTCCACTTT. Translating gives CASSFEGAESPLHF.

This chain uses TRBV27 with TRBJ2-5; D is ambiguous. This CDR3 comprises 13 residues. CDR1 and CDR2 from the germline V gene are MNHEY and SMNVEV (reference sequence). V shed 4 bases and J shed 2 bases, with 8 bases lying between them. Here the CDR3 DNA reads TGTGCCAGCAGTTCGCGGAGTCAAGAGACCCAGTACTTC. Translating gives CASSSRSQETQYF.

CDR3 in amino acids: CASSVARTDTQYF. Here the CDR3 DNA reads TGTGCCAGCAGCGTAGCCCGGACAGATACGCAGTATTTT. V usage is TRBV9 and J usage is TRBJ2-3; D is unclear. Germline V CDR1 and CDR2: SGDLS, YYNGEE. V lost 0 bases to trimming and J lost 3 bases, with 5 bases between them. CDR3 size: 13 residues.

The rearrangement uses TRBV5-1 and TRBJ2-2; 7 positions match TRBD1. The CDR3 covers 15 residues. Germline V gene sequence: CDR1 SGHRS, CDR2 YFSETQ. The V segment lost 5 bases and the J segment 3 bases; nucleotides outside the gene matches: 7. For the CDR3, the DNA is TGCGCCAGCAGACAGGGGCCCGAGTACACCGGGGAGCTGTTTTTT. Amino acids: CASRQGPEYTGELFF.

Here the CDR3 reads CASSHPTRYNEQFF. The CDR3 coding sequence is TGTGCCAGCTCACATCCGACACGGTACAATGAGCAGTTCTTC. The V call is TRBV18, the J call TRBJ2-1; D unclear. Germline V lookup: CDR1 KGHSH, CDR2 LQKENI. The CDR3 runs 14 residues. V lost 4 bases to trimming and J lost 4 bases, with 11 bases between them.

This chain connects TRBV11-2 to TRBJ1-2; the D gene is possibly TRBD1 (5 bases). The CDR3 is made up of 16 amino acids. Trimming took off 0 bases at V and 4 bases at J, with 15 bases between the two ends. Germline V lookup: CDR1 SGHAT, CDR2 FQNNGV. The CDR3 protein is CASSLDLLGRAYGYTF. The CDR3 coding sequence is TGTGCCAGCAGCTTAGATTTACTGGGCAGGGCCTATGGCTACACCTTC.

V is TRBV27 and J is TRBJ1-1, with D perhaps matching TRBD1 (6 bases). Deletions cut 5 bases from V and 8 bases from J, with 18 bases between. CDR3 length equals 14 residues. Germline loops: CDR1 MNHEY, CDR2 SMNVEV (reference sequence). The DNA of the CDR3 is TGTGCCAGCAGTCCAAATTTCAGGGGCGCAGAAGCTTTCTTT. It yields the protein CASSPNFRGAEAFF.

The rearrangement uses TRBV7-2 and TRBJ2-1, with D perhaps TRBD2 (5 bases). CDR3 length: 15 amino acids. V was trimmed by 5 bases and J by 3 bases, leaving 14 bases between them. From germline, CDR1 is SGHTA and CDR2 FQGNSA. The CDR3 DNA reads TGTGCCAGCAGCCCTACTTCTGGGAGCTACAATGAGCAGTTCTTC. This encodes CASSPTSGSYNEQFF.

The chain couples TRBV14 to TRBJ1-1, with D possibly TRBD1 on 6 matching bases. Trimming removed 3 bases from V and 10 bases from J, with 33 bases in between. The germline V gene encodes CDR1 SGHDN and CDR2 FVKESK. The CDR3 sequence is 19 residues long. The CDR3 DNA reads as TGTGCCAGCAGCCAGTTATGGCCCAACCCCGGGACACCAACCGGCGGAGCTTTCTTT. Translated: CASSQLWPNPGTPTGGAFF.

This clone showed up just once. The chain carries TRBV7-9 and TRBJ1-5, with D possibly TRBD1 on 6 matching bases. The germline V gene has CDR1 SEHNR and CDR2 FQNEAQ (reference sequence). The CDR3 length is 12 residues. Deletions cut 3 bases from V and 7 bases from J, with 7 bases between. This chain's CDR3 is CASSLRGQPQHF. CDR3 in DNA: TGTGCCAGCAGCTTGAGGGGGCAGCCCCAGCATTTT.

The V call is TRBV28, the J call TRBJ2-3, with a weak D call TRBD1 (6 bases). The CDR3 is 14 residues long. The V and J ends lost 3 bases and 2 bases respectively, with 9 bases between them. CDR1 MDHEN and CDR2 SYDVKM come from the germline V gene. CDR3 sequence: CASSFDRYTDTQYF. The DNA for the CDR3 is TGTGCCAGCAGTTTCGACAGGTACACAGATACGCAGTATTTT.

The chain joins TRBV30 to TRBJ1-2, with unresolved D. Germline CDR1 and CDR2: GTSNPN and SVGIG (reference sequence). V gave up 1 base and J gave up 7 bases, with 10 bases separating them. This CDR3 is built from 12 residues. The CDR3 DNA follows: TGTGCCTGGAGTGCGGTACGGGGTGGCTACACCTTC. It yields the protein CAWSAVRGGYTF.

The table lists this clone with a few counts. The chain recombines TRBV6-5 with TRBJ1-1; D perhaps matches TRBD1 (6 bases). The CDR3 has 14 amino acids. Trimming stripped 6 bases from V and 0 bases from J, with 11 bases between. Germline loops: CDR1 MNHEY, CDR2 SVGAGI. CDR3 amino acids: CASSPTGVNTEAFF. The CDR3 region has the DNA TGTGCCAGCAGCCCGACAGGCGTGAACACTGAAGCTTTCTTT.

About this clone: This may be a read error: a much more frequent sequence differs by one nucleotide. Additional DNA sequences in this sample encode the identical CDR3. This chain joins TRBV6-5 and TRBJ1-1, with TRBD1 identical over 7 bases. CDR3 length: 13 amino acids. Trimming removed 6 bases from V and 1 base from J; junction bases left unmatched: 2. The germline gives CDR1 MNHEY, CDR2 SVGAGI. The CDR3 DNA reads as TGTGCCAGCAGCCGGACAGGGAACACTGAAGCTTTCTTT. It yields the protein CASSRTGNTEAFF.

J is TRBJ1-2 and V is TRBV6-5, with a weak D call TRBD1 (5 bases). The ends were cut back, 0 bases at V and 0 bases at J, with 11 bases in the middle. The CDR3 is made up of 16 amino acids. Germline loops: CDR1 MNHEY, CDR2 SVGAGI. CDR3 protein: CASSYSWGEANYGYTF. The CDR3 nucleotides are TGTGCCAGCAGTTACTCCTGGGGGGAAGCTAACTATGGCTACACCTTC.

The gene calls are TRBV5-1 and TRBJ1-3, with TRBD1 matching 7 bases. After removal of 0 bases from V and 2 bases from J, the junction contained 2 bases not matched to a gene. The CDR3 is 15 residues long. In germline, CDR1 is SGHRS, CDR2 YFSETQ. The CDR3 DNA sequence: TGCGCCAGCAGCTTGGACAGGGGCACTGGAAACACCATATATTTT. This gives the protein CASSLDRGTGNTIYF.

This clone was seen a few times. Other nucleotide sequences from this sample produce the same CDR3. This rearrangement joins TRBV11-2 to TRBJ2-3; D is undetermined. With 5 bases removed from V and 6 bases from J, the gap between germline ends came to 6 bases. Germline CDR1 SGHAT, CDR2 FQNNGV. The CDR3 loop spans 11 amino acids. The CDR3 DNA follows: TGTGCCAGCAGCCCCGCGGATACGCAGTATTTT. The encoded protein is CASSPADTQYF.

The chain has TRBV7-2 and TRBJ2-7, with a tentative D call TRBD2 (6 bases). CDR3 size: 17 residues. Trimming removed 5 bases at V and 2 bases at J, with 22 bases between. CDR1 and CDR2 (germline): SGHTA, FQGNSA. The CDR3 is CASSHGGVGGPTYEQYF. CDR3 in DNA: TGTGCCAGCAGCCACGGGGGTGTGGGCGGACCTACCTACGAGCAGTACTTC.

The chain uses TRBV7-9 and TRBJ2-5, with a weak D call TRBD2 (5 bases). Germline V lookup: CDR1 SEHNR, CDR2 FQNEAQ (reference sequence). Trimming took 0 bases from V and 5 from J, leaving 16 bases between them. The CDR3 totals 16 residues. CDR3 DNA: TGTGCCAGCAGCTTAGCACTAGGCACGGCGGCGGAGACCCAGTACTTC. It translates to CASSLALGTAAETQYF.

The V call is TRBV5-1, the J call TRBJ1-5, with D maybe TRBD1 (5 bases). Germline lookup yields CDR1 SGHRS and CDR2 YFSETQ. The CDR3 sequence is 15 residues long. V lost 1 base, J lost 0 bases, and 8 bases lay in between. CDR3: CASSLLGGSNQPQHF. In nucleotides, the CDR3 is TGCGCCAGCAGCTTGTTGGGGGGTAGCAATCAGCCCCAGCATTTT.

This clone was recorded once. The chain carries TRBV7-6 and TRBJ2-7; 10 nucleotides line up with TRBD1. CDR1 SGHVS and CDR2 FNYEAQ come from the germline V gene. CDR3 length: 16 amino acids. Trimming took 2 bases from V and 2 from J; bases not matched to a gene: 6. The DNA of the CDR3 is TGTGCCAGCAGCTTATTGTCCGGGACAGGGGCCTACGAGCAGTACTTC. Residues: CASSLLSGTGAYEQYF.

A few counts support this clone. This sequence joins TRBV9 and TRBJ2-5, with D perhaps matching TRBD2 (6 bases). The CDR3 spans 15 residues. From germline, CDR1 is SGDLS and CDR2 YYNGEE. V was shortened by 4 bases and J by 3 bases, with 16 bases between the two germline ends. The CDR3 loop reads CASSFVGSSEETQYF. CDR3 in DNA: TGTGCCAGCAGCTTTGTAGGTTCTAGCGAAGAGACCCAGTACTTC.

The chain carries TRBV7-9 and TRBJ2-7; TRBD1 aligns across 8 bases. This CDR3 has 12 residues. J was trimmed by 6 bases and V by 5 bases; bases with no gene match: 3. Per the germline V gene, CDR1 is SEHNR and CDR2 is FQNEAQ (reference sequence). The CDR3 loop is CASSRTGSEQYF. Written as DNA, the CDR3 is TGTGCCAGCAGCCGGACAGGGAGCGAGCAGTACTTC.